Below, 19 T cell receptor beta chains from the same sample are listed, as sequenced in a study of cytomegalovirus exposure and HLA in healthy donors. Primers for the PCR totalled 60 Vbeta and 13 Jbeta. The repertoire was sequenced with immunoSEQ multiplex PCR; TCRdb's copy has only in-frame clones and lacks some. The sample records tens of thousands of clones, 82% being singletons. The sequenced material came from PBMCs. Source of these receptors: a woman aged 18-30 years in good health and CMV-seropositive.

The CDR3 region is CAGTEQETQYF. The DNA of the CDR3 is TGCGCCGGGACAGAACAAGAGACCCAGTACTTC. The V gene is TRBV20-1, the J gene TRBJ2-5; TRBD1 agrees at 7 bases. This CDR3 is built from 11 residues. Germline CDR1 is DFQATT and CDR2 is SNEGSKA (reference sequence).

CDR3 in amino acids: CASRGQKSPYNEQFF. CDR3 in DNA: TGTGCCAGTAGGGGACAGAAGTCCCCCTACAATGAGCAGTTCTTC. This chain uses TRBV19 with TRBJ2-1, with 7 bases aligning to TRBD1. V shed 6 bases and J 2 bases; nucleotides not matched to a gene: 7. This CDR3 is 15 amino acids long. The V gene's germline CDR1 is LNHDA and CDR2 SQIVND (reference sequence).

This chain uses TRBV4-3 with TRBJ2-3, with D unclear. The CDR3 is made up of 15 amino acids. The germline CDR1 and CDR2 sequences are LGHNA and YSLEER. Trimming shortened V by 1 base and J by 6 bases, and 14 bases separated the two germline ends. CDR3 DNA: TGCGCCAGCAGCCAAGGACCAGGTTCCTGGGATACGCAGTATTTT. Protein product: CASSQGPGSWDTQYF.

The chain carries TRBV7-6 and TRBJ2-5, with D possibly being TRBD2 (5 bases). Trimming took 1 base from V and 4 from J, leaving 10 bases between them. CDR3 length: 14 amino acids. Germline V lookup: CDR1 SGHVS, CDR2 FNYEAQ. The CDR3, as DNA: TGTGCCAGCAGCTTAGACCCTCGGGGAGAGACCCAGTACTTC. It encodes CASSLDPRGETQYF.

The CDR3 nucleotides read TGTGCCAGCAGAAACCGACTAGCGGAGACCCAGTACTTC. Protein: CASRNRLAETQYF. The chain links TRBV2 to TRBJ2-5, with TRBD2 identical over 8 bases. The CDR3 has 13 residues. Germline CDR1 reads SNHLY; CDR2 reads FYNNEI. The ends lost 6 bases at V and 5 bases at J; junction bases unmatched: 5.

The V gene is TRBV27, the J gene TRBJ2-3; 8 nucleotides agree with TRBD1. Germline CDR1 MNHEY, CDR2 SMNVEV (reference sequence). Losses at the gene ends were 5 bases for V and 1 base for J; bases not matched to a gene: 8. The CDR3 runs 16 residues. The CDR3: CASSPSPGGGTDTQYF. The CDR3, as DNA: TGTGCCAGCAGTCCCAGTCCAGGGGGCGGCACAGATACGCAGTATTTT.

The chain links TRBV19 to TRBJ1-1, with D unclear. Trimming took off 3 bases at V and 5 bases at J, with 10 bases between the two ends. Germline V gene sequence: CDR1 LNHDA, CDR2 SQIVND (reference sequence). This CDR3 contains 13 residues. The CDR3 DNA sequence: TGTGCCAGTAGTATGGGTTCGGGGACTGAAGCTTTCTTT. Translated, it gives CASSMGSGTEAFF.

This rearrangement joins TRBV28 to TRBJ1-1; D call uncertain. This CDR3 region has 13 residues. The germline CDR1 and CDR2 sequences are MDHEN and SYDVKM. Trimming cost V 3 bases and J 2 bases, with 7 bases left between them. The CDR3 coding sequence is TGTGCCAGCAGTTTCGGAGGAAACACTGAAGCTTTCTTT. Translated: CASSFGGNTEAFF.

V usage is TRBV5-1 and J usage is TRBJ2-7, with TRBD2 identical over 8 bases. CDR3 size: 13 residues. Per the germline V gene, CDR1 is SGHRS and CDR2 is YFSETQ. Germline trimming cut 3 bases from V and 7 bases from J; bases unmatched to any gene: 6. In DNA form, the CDR3 reads TGCGCCAGCAGCTCTCAGGGACTAGGGGAGCAGTACTTC. This gives the protein CASSSQGLGEQYF.

This sequence joins TRBV2 and TRBJ2-3; 9 bases align to TRBD2. Germline assignment: CDR1 SNHLY and CDR2 FYNNEI. The ends lost 6 bases at V and 0 bases at J; junction bases unmatched: 7. The CDR3 contains 16 residues. CDR3 amino acids: CASSPRLAESTDTQYF. As DNA, the CDR3 is TGTGCCAGCAGCCCGCGACTAGCGGAGAGCACAGATACGCAGTATTTT.

The chain is built from TRBV27 and TRBJ1-5, with 8 bases aligning to TRBD1. This CDR3 region has 13 residues. Trimming took 11 bases from V and 4 from J; bases not matched to a gene: 7. Germline-derived CDR1 and CDR2 are MNHEY and SMNVEV (reference sequence). CDR3 nucleotides: TGTGCCGCCGGGACAGGACTAAATCAGCCCCAGCATTTT. Protein sequence: CAAGTGLNQPQHF.

J is TRBJ2-3 and V is TRBV18; tentative D call: TRBD2 (7 bases). Germline V gene lookup returns CDR1 KGHSH and CDR2 LQKENI. The CDR3 totals 14 residues. Trimming cost V 6 bases and J 4 bases, with 14 bases left between them. This CDR3 reads CASSFSGGPDTQYF. The CDR3 coding sequence is TGTGCCAGCTCCTTCTCCGGGGGGCCAGATACGCAGTATTTT.

The chain recombines TRBV7-2 with TRBJ2-3, with TRBD2 identical over 14 bases. With 5 bases clipped from V and 1 base from J, the junction kept 8 bases outside the gene matches. Germline-derived CDR1 and CDR2 are SGHTA and FQGNSA. The CDR3 has 18 residues. The CDR3 region is CASSLRPGLAGGTDTQYF. The CDR3 DNA is TGTGCCAGCAGCCTCAGACCGGGACTAGCGGGGGGCACAGATACGCAGTATTTT.

The chain employs TRBV4-1 and TRBJ2-5; 8 positions match TRBD2. The germline V gene encodes CDR1 MGHRA and CDR2 YSYEKL. The CDR3 length is 16 residues. J lost 4 bases, V lost 0 bases, and 7 bases had no gene match. The DNA for the CDR3 is TGCGCCAGCAGCCAAGATGGGACTAGTGTGGGAGAGACCCAGTACTTC. It codes for CASSQDGTSVGETQYF.

For this clone: Since no conserved phenylalanine or tryptophan closes the CDR3, a read error is the likely cause. The DNA is omitted, as the CDR3 cannot be located on it reliably, and the CDR3 follows TCRdb's listing. V gene TRBV6-1 combines with J gene TRBJ1-1; the DNA was not compared with TRBD1, the D call given in the table. Germline lookup yields CDR1 MNHNS and CDR2 SASEGT. The CDR3 adds up to 13 amino acids, both ends counted. CDR3 loop: CASSDLDSVRLIG.

V gene TRBV28 combines with J gene TRBJ2-7; D unresolved. Germline assignment: CDR1 MDHEN and CDR2 SYDVKM. The CDR3 spans 14 residues. The V end was cut by 2 bases, the J end by 6 bases, with 14 bases between. The CDR3 spells CASSLRFRVLEQYF. The DNA for the CDR3 is TGTGCCAGCAGTTTAAGGTTTCGGGTCCTCGAGCAGTACTTC.

The J gene is TRBJ2-2, the V gene TRBV7-2, with D perhaps matching TRBD2 (5 bases). The CDR3 runs to 16 residues. Germline loops: CDR1 SGHTA, CDR2 FQGNSA. V was clipped by 5 bases and J by 4 bases, with 17 bases between them. The CDR3 bases are TGTGCCAGCAGCCCCTCCCCGGGAACTGGCACCGGGGAGCTGTTTTTT. Its translation: CASSPSPGTGTGELFF.

A single count supports this clone. The chain has TRBV9 and TRBJ2-1; D unclear. The V end lost 7 bases, the J end lost 10 bases, and 18 bases lay between the germline ends. The CDR3 runs to 13 residues. Germline V gene sequence: CDR1 SGDLS, CDR2 YYNGEE. CDR3 in amino acids: CASSPSGPEEQFF. CDR3 DNA sequence: TGTGCCAGCTCCCCCTCTGGGCCTGAGGAGCAGTTCTTC.

The chain carries TRBV7-2 and TRBJ1-6, with 7 nucleotides matching TRBD1. V dropped 5 bases and J dropped 14; count of bases not matched to a gene: 6. The CDR3 sequence is 12 residues long. CDR1 is SGHTA and CDR2 is FQGNSA in the germline V gene. CDR3 DNA: TGTGCCAGCAGCGCCGGGACAGCAACCCTCCACTTT. Translating it yields CASSAGTATLHF.